This T cell receptor (beta chain) was identified during a study of blood T cells in healthy people across ages. Across the study: About one barcoded TCR beta cDNA was captured per two T cells.

This CDR3 is built from 14 residues. Trimming took off 0 bases at V and 7 bases at J, with 13 bases between the two ends. Germline V gene sequence: CDR1 ENHRY, CDR2 SYGVKD. Primers used in a second PCR of about 6 to 11 cycles were a sample-barcoded 5' primer and a J-beta primer mix. A single record per CDR3 protein comes from TCRdb applying MiXCR to the 5' RACE reads. Altogether roughly 1.5 million distinct CDR3 sequences are present, under 55% being singletons, with the ten largest covering under 5%. Study-level results: Per-million-T-cell TCR beta diversity fell roughly linearly with age. More naive CD4+ cells and higher diversity were found in long-lived than in aged donors.

In the case of this clonotype: What it binds is not known.

The draw of peripheral blood yielded 8.5 to 10 milliliters from each donor. Sequencing was carried out using blood. The chain joins TRBV10-3 to TRBJ2-7, with D uncertain. The receptor comes from a woman aged 18-29 years in good health. The CDR3 loop is CAISESGRLGEQYF. The CDR3, as DNA: TGTGCCATCAGTGAGTCCGGCCGACTGGGGGAGCAGTACTTC.